This entry features one TCR beta chain sequence. These data are taken from a study of blood T cells in healthy people across ages. Study context: About one barcoded beta molecule per two T cells came from capture by template switching.

Primers used in a second PCR of about 6 to 11 cycles were a sample-barcoded 5' primer and a J-beta primer mix. In TCRdb, the 5' RACE reads were re-called with MiXCR into one record per CDR3 protein. The table records roughly 1.9 million distinct CDR3 sequences, 39% of them present only once. Trimming pared 2 bases from V and 5 bases from J, leaving 21 bases between. CDR1 is MNHEY and CDR2 is SVGAGI in the germline V gene. The CDR3 is 17 residues long. This chain links TRBV6-5 with TRBJ2-5; possibly TRBD1 for D (7 bases). Sequences were obtained from blood. This sequence was found in a human donor in good health. The CDR3 sequence: CASSYAEPNRGGETQYF. The CDR3 DNA reads TGTGCCAGCAGTTACGCCGAACCCAACAGGGGAGGTGAGACCCAGTACTTC.